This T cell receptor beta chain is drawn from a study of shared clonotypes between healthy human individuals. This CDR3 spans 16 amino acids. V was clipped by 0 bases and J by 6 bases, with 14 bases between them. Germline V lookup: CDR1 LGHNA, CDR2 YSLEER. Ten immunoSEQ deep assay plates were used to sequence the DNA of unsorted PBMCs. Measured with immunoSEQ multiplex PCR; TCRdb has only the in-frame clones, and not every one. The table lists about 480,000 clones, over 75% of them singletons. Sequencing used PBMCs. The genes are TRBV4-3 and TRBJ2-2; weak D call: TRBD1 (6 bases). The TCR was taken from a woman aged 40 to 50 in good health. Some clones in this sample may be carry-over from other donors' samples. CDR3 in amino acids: CASSQDHQPGAGELFF. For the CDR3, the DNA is TGCGCCAGCAGCCAAGATCACCAGCCAGGGGCCGGGGAGCTGTTTTTT.